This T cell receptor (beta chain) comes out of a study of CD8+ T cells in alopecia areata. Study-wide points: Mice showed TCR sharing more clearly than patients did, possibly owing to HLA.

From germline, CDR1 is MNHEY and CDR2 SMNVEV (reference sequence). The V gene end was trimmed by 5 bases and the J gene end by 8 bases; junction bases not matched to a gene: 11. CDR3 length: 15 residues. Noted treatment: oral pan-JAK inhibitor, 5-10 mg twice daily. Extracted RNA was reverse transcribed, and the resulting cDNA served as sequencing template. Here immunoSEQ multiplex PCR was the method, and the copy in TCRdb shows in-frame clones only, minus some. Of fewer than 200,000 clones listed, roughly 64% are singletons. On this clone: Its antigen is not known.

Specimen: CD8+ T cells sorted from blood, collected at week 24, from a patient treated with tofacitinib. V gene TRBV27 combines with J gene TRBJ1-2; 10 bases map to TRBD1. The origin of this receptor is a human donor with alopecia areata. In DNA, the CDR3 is TGTGCCAGCAGTCTCCGGGACAGGGGCATGAACGGCTACACCTTC. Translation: CASSLRDRGMNGYTF.